The 27 T cell receptor beta chains listed next were all sequenced from one sample in a study of control samples from healthy donors and cancer patients. TCRdb's table, derived via immunoSEQ multiplex PCR, lists solely in-frame clones and lacks some. The table includes approximately 220,000 clones, over 90% detected once. The specimen was blood. These receptors came from a man aged 50 or older in good health.

This clone was detected once. The gene calls are TRBV27 and TRBJ1-5; a possible D gene is TRBD1 (5 bases). The germline V and J ends were trimmed by 2 bases and 5 bases, with 7 bases remaining between them. Germline CDR1 reads MNHEY; CDR2 reads SMNVEV (reference sequence). The CDR3 contains 13 residues. The CDR3: CASSLGTHQPQHF. Here the CDR3 DNA reads TGTGCCAGCAGTTTAGGGACCCATCAGCCCCAGCATTTT.

V is TRBV5-6 and J is TRBJ1-2, with a weak D call TRBD1 (5 bases). The V end was cut by 3 bases, the J end by 3 bases, with 9 bases between. This CDR3 has 13 amino acids. The V gene's germline CDR1 is SGHDT and CDR2 YYEEEE. CDR3 amino acids: CASSWGVDYGYTF. For the CDR3, the DNA is TGTGCCAGCAGCTGGGGGGTCGACTATGGCTACACCTTC.

The genes are TRBV7-9 and TRBJ1-1, with a weak D call TRBD1 (5 bases). Germline CDR1 reads SEHNR; CDR2 reads FQNEAQ (reference sequence). Trimming stripped 1 base from V and 1 base from J, with 10 bases between. The CDR3 totals 15 residues. The CDR3 DNA reads as TGTGCCAGCAGCTTAGGCAGGGCTACGAACACTGAAGCTTTCTTT. Translation: CASSLGRATNTEAFF.

The chain links TRBV6-1 to TRBJ1-2; 7 bases fit TRBD1. This CDR3 is built from 16 residues. CDR1 is MNHNS, CDR2 SASEGT, per germline. The trim removed 4 bases at V and 0 bases at J, leaving 8 bases unmatched. The CDR3 region is CASSAQQGTANYGYTF. CDR3 DNA: TGTGCCAGCAGTGCACAACAGGGGACCGCTAACTATGGCTACACCTTC.

This clone was seen a few times. The sample holds other DNA sequences that translate to the same CDR3. The chain links TRBV7-9 to TRBJ2-3; D is ambiguous. The length of the CDR3 is 12 residues. V shed 5 bases and J shed 0 bases, with 3 bases lying between them. Germline CDR1 SEHNR, CDR2 FQNEAQ (reference sequence). The CDR3 spells CASSPSTDTQYF. CDR3 bases: TGTGCCAGCAGCCCGAGCACAGATACGCAGTATTTT. The whole variable domain, remainder taken from reference TRBV7-9 and TRBJ2-3, is DTGVSQNPRHKITKRGQNVTFRCDPISEHNRLYWYRQTLGQGPEFLTYFQNEAQLEKSRLLSDRFSAERPKGSFSTLEIQRTEQGDSAMYLCASSPSTDTQYFGPGTRLTVL.

V gene TRBV5-1 combines with J gene TRBJ2-7, with 8 bases matching TRBD1. V lost 3 bases to trimming and J lost 2 bases; unmatched junction nucleotides: 7. The germline V gene has CDR1 SGHRS and CDR2 YFSETQ. CDR3 length: 15 residues. CDR3 coding DNA: TGCGCCAGCAGCTCAAACAGGGGGGAAGCCTACGAGCAGTACTTC. Translating gives CASSSNRGEAYEQYF.

The genes are TRBV4-1 and TRBJ1-5; D remains ambiguous. The CDR3 has 14 residues. Trimming stripped 2 bases from V and 4 bases from J, with 9 bases between. In germline, CDR1 is MGHRA, CDR2 YSYEKL. The CDR3 nucleotides read TGCGCCAGCAGCCAAATTTACGGTAATCAGCCCCAGCATTTT. Its protein is CASSQIYGNQPQHF.

The V gene is TRBV7-8, the J gene TRBJ2-1; 9 bases line up with TRBD2. V lost 2 bases, J lost 7 bases, and 9 bases stayed unmatched. The CDR3 is made up of 16 amino acids. The germline V gene encodes CDR1 SGHVS and CDR2 FQNEAQ. The CDR3 DNA reads as TGTGCCAGCAGCTTAAACGTCCTAGCGGGGCCGAATGAGCAGTTCTTC. It codes for CASSLNVLAGPNEQFF.

The rearrangement joins TRBV5-4 to TRBJ2-2, with a tentative D call TRBD1 (6 bases). Germline V lookup: CDR1 SGHNT, CDR2 YYREEE (reference sequence). The CDR3 length is 15 residues. Trimming removed 4 bases from V and 0 bases from J, with 10 bases in between. In DNA form, the CDR3 reads TGTGCCAGCAGCCAGGGACATTCGAACACCGGGGAGCTGTTTTTT. Its protein product is CASSQGHSNTGELFF.

V usage is TRBV5-1 and J usage is TRBJ1-1; D is unclear. The CDR3 is 14 residues long. The germline V gene encodes CDR1 SGHRS and CDR2 YFSETQ. Trimming cost V 0 bases and J 1 base, with 7 bases left between them. The DNA for the CDR3 is TGCGCCAGCAGCTTGGCGACACAGAACACTGAAGCTTTCTTT. As protein: CASSLATQNTEAFF.

The chain couples TRBV29-1 to TRBJ1-1; TRBD1 might be the D (5 bases). Germline-derived CDR1 and CDR2 are SQVTM and ANQGSEA. The CDR3 is 13 residues long. The ends were cut back, 5 bases at V and 1 base at J, with 11 bases in the middle. The CDR3 bases are TGCAGCGTTCGGGGGGTTTCGAACACTGAAGCTTTCTTT. Protein product: CSVRGVSNTEAFF.

V gene TRBV7-2 combines with J gene TRBJ1-5; D is ambiguous. Germline values: CDR1 SGHTA, CDR2 FQGNSA. This CDR3 spans 15 amino acids. Between the trimmed V and J ends, which lost 2 bases and 3 bases, there was a span of 11 bases. The CDR3 sequence: CASSLPGQLNQPQHF. The CDR3 DNA reads as TGTGCCAGCAGCTTACCCGGCCAACTCAATCAGCCCCAGCATTTT. The whole variable domain, filled in from reference TRBV7-2 and TRBJ1-5, reads GAGVSQSPSNKVTEKGKDVELRCDPISGHTALYWYRQSLGQGLEFLIYFQGNSAPDKSGLPSDRFSAERTGGSVSTLTIQRTQQEDSAVYLCASSLPGQLNQPQHFGDGTRLSIL.

The chain employs TRBV27 and TRBJ2-3; 12 bases fit TRBD2. V lost 10 bases and J lost 4; bases outside the gene matches: 9. Germline CDR1 reads MNHEY; CDR2 reads SMNVEV (reference sequence). The CDR3 totals 15 residues. In DNA form, the CDR3 reads TGTGCCACCCGAGGACTAGCGGGGCTGGCAGATACGCAGTATTTT. Protein sequence: CATRGLAGLADTQYF.

The chain combines TRBV18 with TRBJ1-3; D remains ambiguous. Deletions cut 6 bases from V and 4 bases from J, with 19 bases between. Germline V gene sequence: CDR1 KGHSH, CDR2 LQKENI. The CDR3 has 16 residues. The CDR3 DNA reads TGTGCCAGCTCCCGTCCCCAGAGGGCGGAGGGAAACACCATATATTTT. Protein sequence: CASSRPQRAEGNTIYF. Drawing the rest from reference TRBV18 and TRBJ1-3, the complete variable domain is NAGVMQNPRHLVRRRGQEARLRCSPMKGHSHVYWYRQLPEEGLKFMVYLQKENIIDESGMPKERFSAEFPKEGPSILRIQQVVRGDSAAYFCASSRPQRAEGNTIYFGEGSWLTVV.

The rearrangement uses TRBV14 and TRBJ2-3; D might be TRBD2 (6 bases). The V end lost 2 bases, the J end lost 2 bases, and 11 bases lay between the germline ends. The CDR3 is 15 amino acids. Germline lookup yields CDR1 SGHDN and CDR2 FVKESK. The CDR3 bases are TGTGCCAGCAGCCAATATGTGGACTACACAGATACGCAGTATTTT. This codes for CASSQYVDYTDTQYF. The full variable domain, in which reference TRBV14 and TRBJ2-3 provide the parts outside the CDR3, is EAGVTQFPSHSVIEKGQTVTLRCDPISGHDNLYWYRRVMGKEIKFLLHFVKESKQDESGMPNNRFLAERTGGTYSTLKVQPAELEDSGVYFCASSQYVDYTDTQYFGPGTRLTVL.

This chain connects TRBV5-6 to TRBJ1-2; possible D gene TRBD1, 5 bases. This CDR3 has 15 amino acids. The germline V and J ends were trimmed by 2 bases and 1 base, with 12 bases remaining between them. Germline V gene data show CDR1 as SGHDT and CDR2 as YYEEEE. CDR3 coding DNA: TGTGCCAGCAGCTTCGGGACGGAACTTAACTATGGCTACACCTTC. Its translation is CASSFGTELNYGYTF.

The chain recombines TRBV19 with TRBJ1-2, with D perhaps TRBD1 (6 bases). Germline V CDR1 and CDR2: LNHDA, SQIVND (reference sequence). The CDR3 is 22 amino acids. V was cut by 1 base and J by 4 bases, with 34 bases left in between. The CDR3 sequence: CASSIGALEGTSPLALFYGYTF. The CDR3, as DNA: TGTGCCAGTAGTATAGGGGCCCTCGAAGGGACAAGTCCACTCGCCCTTTTCTATGGCTACACCTTC.

This chain joins TRBV7-6 and TRBJ2-5, with unresolved D. V lost 5 bases and J lost 2, with 9 bases in between. The CDR3 totals 13 residues. Germline values: CDR1 SGHVS, CDR2 FNYEAQ. This chain's CDR3 is CASSATRQETQYF. CDR3 nucleotides: TGTGCCAGCAGCGCCACTCGACAAGAGACCCAGTACTTC.

This CDR3 reads CATTGSGNTEAFF. Written as DNA, the CDR3 is TGTGCCACCACAGGGTCGGGGAACACTGAAGCTTTCTTT. The gene calls are TRBV2 and TRBJ1-1; maybe TRBD1 (6 bases). The CDR3 totals 13 residues. Per the germline V gene, CDR1 is SNHLY and CDR2 is FYNNEI. V lost 10 bases to trimming and J lost 1 base, with 13 bases between them.

This sequence joins TRBV5-1 and TRBJ2-5; D is unresolved. Germline CDR1 is SGHRS and CDR2 is YFSETQ. V lost 4 bases and J 1 base, leaving 8 bases between the germline ends. The CDR3 spans 13 residues. DNA of the CDR3: TGCGCCAGCAGCCCGGTAGGCCAAGAGACCCAGTACTTC. Translation gives CASSPVGQETQYF. The variable domain in full, with the rest retrieved from reference TRBV5-1 and TRBJ2-5, is KAGVTQTPRYLIKTRGQQVTLSCSPISGHRSVSWYQQTPGQGLQFLFEYFSETQRNKGNFPGRFSGRQFSNSRSEMNVSTLELGDSALYLCASSPVGQETQYFGPGTRLLVL.

The chain recombines TRBV18 with TRBJ1-4; D remains ambiguous. Germline-derived CDR1 and CDR2 are KGHSH and LQKENI. This CDR3 is 15 amino acids long. Deletions cut 2 bases from V and 0 bases from J, with 7 bases between. As DNA, the CDR3 is TGTGCCAGCTCACCAAACGAACCAACTAATGAAAAACTGTTTTTT. Amino acids: CASSPNEPTNEKLFF.

The rearrangement joins TRBV4-1 to TRBJ2-2; TRBD2 is a possible D gene (5 bases). Germline lookup yields CDR1 MGHRA and CDR2 YSYEKL. Trimming left V 1 base short and J 3 bases short, with 9 bases between. This CDR3 is 15 amino acids long. CDR3 bases: TGCGCCAGCAGCCAAGTGAGAGGGTACACCGGGGAGCTGTTTTTT. This gives the protein CASSQVRGYTGELFF.

In this sample, this clone turned up a few times. The gene calls are TRBV4-3 and TRBJ1-3, with unresolved D. Germline CDR1 and CDR2: LGHNA and YSLEER. V was clipped by 1 base and J by 2 bases, with 3 bases between them. The CDR3 loop spans 13 amino acids. The CDR3 reads CASSQGAGNTIYF. CDR3 DNA sequence: TGCGCCAGCAGCCAAGGCGCTGGAAACACCATATATTTT.

The chain employs TRBV2 and TRBJ1-6; maybe TRBD1 (5 bases). This CDR3 region has 17 residues. Trimming removed 0 bases from V and 0 bases from J, with 9 bases in between. CDR1 and CDR2 from the germline V gene are SNHLY and FYNNEI. The CDR3 spells CASSEAGPSSYNSPLHF. CDR3 sequence (DNA): TGTGCCAGCAGTGAAGCGGGGCCCAGCTCCTATAATTCACCCCTCCACTTT.

The chain links TRBV12-5 to TRBJ1-2, with a possible D match to TRBD1 (5 bases). The CDR3 sequence is 13 residues long. Trimming stripped 5 bases from V and 3 bases from J, with 10 bases between. The germline CDR1 and CDR2 sequences are LGHNT and FRNRAP. CDR3 bases: TGTGCTAGTGGTCCGGGGGTAGACTATGGCTACACCTTC. Translated: CASGPGVDYGYTF.

J is TRBJ1-1 and V is TRBV5-5, with D possibly matching TRBD1 (6 bases). From germline, CDR1 is SGHKS and CDR2 YYEKEE (reference sequence). This CDR3 has 12 residues. V was clipped by 2 bases and J by 7 bases, with 9 bases between them. The CDR3 nucleotides read TGTGCCAGCAGCTTCGCAGGGGATGAAGCTTTCTTT. Encoded protein: CASSFAGDEAFF. The full variable domain, in which reference TRBV5-5 and TRBJ1-1 provide the parts outside the CDR3, is DAGVTQSPTHLIKTRGQQVTLRCSPISGHKSVSWYQQVLGQGPQFIFQYYEKEERGRGNFPDRFSARQFPNYSSELNVNALLLGDSALYLCASSFAGDEAFFGQGTRLTVV.

The chain joins TRBV2 to TRBJ2-2; D uncertain. The V end was cut by 7 bases, the J end by 0 bases, with 6 bases between. Germline CDR1 SNHLY, CDR2 FYNNEI. The CDR3 is 13 amino acids. CDR3 in amino acids: CASNGPNTGELFF. The DNA of the CDR3 is TGTGCCAGCAATGGACCGAACACCGGGGAGCTGTTTTTT.